This T cell receptor (beta chain) is from a study of T cells in tumors after PD-1 blockade. Study as a whole: Patients had no prior checkpoint blockade, systemic immunosuppressants, or anti-cancer therapy within 4 weeks. Either cemiplimab 350 mg every 2 weeks or pembrolizumab 200 mg every 3 weeks was given.

Broader study findings: Blood contained roughly 43% of the tumor's TCR clonotypes.

Measured with immunoSEQ multiplex PCR; TCRdb has only the in-frame clones, and not every one. The data hold 60,000 to 75,000 clones, with roughly 70% observed a single time. The length of the CDR3 is 16 residues. Trimming removed 3 bases from V and 0 bases from J, with 15 bases in between. Germline CDR1 SGHRS, CDR2 YFSETQ. This clone was detected only once. The target antigen is unknown. Material: PBMCs, obtained after anti-PD-1 treatment. The chain has TRBV5-1 and TRBJ1-1; D ambiguous. The source of this sequence is a human donor with basal cell carcinoma. The CDR3 sequence is CASSSPSGSMNTEAFF. The CDR3 nucleotides read TGCGCCAGCAGCTCCCCGTCGGGCAGTATGAACACTGAAGCTTTCTTT.